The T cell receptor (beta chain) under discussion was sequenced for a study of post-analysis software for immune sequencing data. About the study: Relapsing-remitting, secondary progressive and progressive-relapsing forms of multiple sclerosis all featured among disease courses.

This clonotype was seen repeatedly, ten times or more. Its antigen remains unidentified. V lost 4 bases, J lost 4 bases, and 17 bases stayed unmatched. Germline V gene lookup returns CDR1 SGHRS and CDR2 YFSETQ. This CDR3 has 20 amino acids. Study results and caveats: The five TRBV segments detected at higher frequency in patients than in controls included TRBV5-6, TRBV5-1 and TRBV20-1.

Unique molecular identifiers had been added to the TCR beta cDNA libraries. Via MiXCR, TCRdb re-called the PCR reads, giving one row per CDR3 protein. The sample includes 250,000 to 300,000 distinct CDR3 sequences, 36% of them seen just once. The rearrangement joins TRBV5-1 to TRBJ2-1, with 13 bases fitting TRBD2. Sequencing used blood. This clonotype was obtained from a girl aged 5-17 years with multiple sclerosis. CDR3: CASSRLPPTSGRAVYNEQFF. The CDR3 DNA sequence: TGCGCCAGCAGCCGACTCCCGCCTACTAGCGGGAGGGCCGTATACAATGAGCAGTTCTTC.